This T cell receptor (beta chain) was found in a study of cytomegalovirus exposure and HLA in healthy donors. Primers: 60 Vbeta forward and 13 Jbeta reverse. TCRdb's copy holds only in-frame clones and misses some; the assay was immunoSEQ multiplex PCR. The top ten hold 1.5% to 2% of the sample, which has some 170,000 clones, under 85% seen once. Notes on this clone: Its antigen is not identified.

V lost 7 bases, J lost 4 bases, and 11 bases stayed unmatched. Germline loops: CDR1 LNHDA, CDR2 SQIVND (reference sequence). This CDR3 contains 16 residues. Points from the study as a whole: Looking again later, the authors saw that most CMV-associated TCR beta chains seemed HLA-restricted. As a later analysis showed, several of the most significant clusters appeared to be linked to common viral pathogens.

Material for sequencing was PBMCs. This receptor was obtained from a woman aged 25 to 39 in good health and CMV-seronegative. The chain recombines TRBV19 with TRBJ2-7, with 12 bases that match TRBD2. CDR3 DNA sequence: TGTGCCAGTACCGCCGCCGGGACTAGCGGGTCATACGAGCAGTACTTC. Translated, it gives CASTAAGTSGSYEQYF.